This passage covers 29 T cell receptor beta chains from one sample sequenced in a study of cytomegalovirus exposure and HLA in healthy donors. The PCR ran on 60 Vbeta and 13 Jbeta primers. Libraries were prepared by immunoSEQ multiplex PCR; TCRdb keeps only in-frame clonotypes and omits some of them. The repertoire has roughly 150,000 clones, approximately 80% of them found once; the top ten carry 2% to 2.5%. Input material: PBMCs. These receptors were obtained from a man aged 45-60 years in good health and CMV-seropositive.

The chain carries TRBV9 and TRBJ2-3; TRBD1 might be the D (5 bases). Trimming shortened V by 2 bases and J by 1 base, and 11 bases separated the two germline ends. CDR1 is SGDLS and CDR2 is YYNGEE in the germline V gene. This CDR3 is 15 amino acids long. The CDR3 region has the DNA TGTGCCAGCAGCGTTCAAGGGGCCGGCACAGATACGCAGTATTTT. Encoded protein: CASSVQGAGTDTQYF. Variable domain in full (rest from reference TRBV9 and TRBJ2-3): DSGVTQTPKHLITATGQRVTLRCSPRSGDLSVYWYQQSLDQGLQFLIQYYNGEERAKGNILERFSAQQFPDLHSELNLSSLELGDSALYFCASSVQGAGTDTQYFGPGTRLTVL.

This clone has only a few counts. The chain couples TRBV11-2 to TRBJ2-1; 8 bases are a match to TRBD2. Germline CDR1 reads SGHAT; CDR2 reads FQNNGV. V shed 0 bases and J 7 bases; nucleotides not matched to a gene: 5. The CDR3 runs to 15 residues. CDR3 protein: CASSLETGGANEQFF. CDR3 coding DNA: TGTGCCAGCAGCTTAGAAACGGGGGGGGCTAATGAGCAGTTCTTC.

The chain couples TRBV7-9 to TRBJ1-6; D perhaps matches TRBD1 (5 bases). V was pared by 4 bases and J by 3 bases, with 16 bases between. CDR1 is SEHNR, CDR2 FQNEAQ, per germline (reference sequence). CDR3 length equals 17 residues. The DNA of the CDR3 is TGTGCCAGCAGCTCTCAGCGGGACGGGAGCTATAATTCACCCCTCCACTTT. Its protein is CASSSQRDGSYNSPLHF. The complete variable domain, with remaining parts taken from reference TRBV7-9 and TRBJ1-6, reads DTGVSQNPRHKITKRGQNVTFRCDPISEHNRLYWYRQTLGQGPEFLTYFQNEAQLEKSRLLSDRFSAERPKGSFSTLEIQRTEQGDSAMYLCASSSQRDGSYNSPLHFGNGTRLTVT.

The chain recombines TRBV27 with TRBJ2-2; weak D call: TRBD1 (6 bases). V was clipped by 6 bases and J by 8 bases, with 25 bases between them. CDR1 and CDR2 from the germline V gene are MNHEY and SMNVEV (reference sequence). The CDR3 contains 17 residues. CDR3 region: CASRPLRTDRRGGELFF. Written as DNA, the CDR3 is TGTGCCAGCAGGCCCCTCAGGACAGACCGAAGAGGGGGGGAGCTGTTTTTT.

In its sample, this clone was seen a few times. The V gene is TRBV6-1, the J gene TRBJ1-6; 10 bases agree with TRBD1. CDR3 length: 14 amino acids. Germline loops: CDR1 MNHNS, CDR2 SASEGT. V shed 6 bases, J shed 10 bases, and the junction held 6 bases outside the gene matches. The CDR3 DNA reads TGTGCCAGCAGCCGAGGGACAGGGGACTCACCCCTCCACTTT. This gives the protein CASSRGTGDSPLHF.

The chain carries TRBV7-2 and TRBJ2-1, with TRBD2 identical over 7 bases. The germline gives CDR1 SGHTA, CDR2 FQGNSA. With V trimmed by 5 bases and J by 9 bases, 16 bases remained unmatched. This CDR3 is built from 16 residues. CDR3 coding DNA: TGTGCCAGCAGCACCCCTCTGGGGAAGCGGGGCTCTGAGCAGTTCTTC. Translating gives CASSTPLGKRGSEQFF.

J is TRBJ2-5 and V is TRBV15; no definite D call. Trimming took 0 bases from V and 11 from J, leaving 7 bases between them. The CDR3 totals 11 residues. From germline, CDR1 is LNHNV and CDR2 YYDKDF (reference sequence). The CDR3 reads CATSRDGLQYF. CDR3 sequence (DNA): TGTGCCACCAGCAGAGACGGTCTACAGTACTTC.

The chain carries TRBV2 and TRBJ1-2; no reliable D call. The V end lost 6 bases, the J end lost 4 bases, and 12 bases lay between the germline ends. Germline CDR1 and CDR2: SNHLY and FYNNEI. The CDR3 has 13 amino acids. The CDR3 region has the DNA TGTGCCAGCAGAAAGACTGACTCCTATGGCTACACCTTC. As protein: CASRKTDSYGYTF.

The chain combines TRBV5-1 with TRBJ2-3, with TRBD2 as a possible D gene (6 bases). CDR3 length equals 15 residues. The germline V gene has CDR1 SGHRS and CDR2 YFSETQ. V lost 4 bases, J lost 0 bases, and 12 bases lay in between. The CDR3, as DNA: TGCGCCAGCAGCCCCCGGGGGAGGAGCACAGATACGCAGTATTTT. It specifies CASSPRGRSTDTQYF.

The chain employs TRBV2 and TRBJ2-2; 10 bases match TRBD1. V trimming: 7 bases; J trimming: 0 bases; junction bases outside the gene matches: 2. This CDR3 spans 15 amino acids. Germline CDR1 reads SNHLY; CDR2 reads FYNNEI. The CDR3 protein is CASNGQGANTGELFF. The DNA of the CDR3 is TGTGCCAGCAATGGACAGGGGGCGAACACCGGGGAGCTGTTTTTT. The whole variable domain, filled in from reference TRBV2 and TRBJ2-2, reads EPEVTQTPSHQVTQMGQEVILRCVPISNHLYFYWYRQILGQKVEFLVSFYNNEISEKSEIFDDQFSVERPDGSNFTLKIRSTKLEDSAMYFCASNGQGANTGELFFGEGSRLTVL.

For this clone: At one boundary the junction diverges from the germline segment, which might be a read error. V usage is TRBV19 and J usage is TRBJ2-5, with 7 bases matching TRBD1. Germline values: CDR1 LNHDA, CDR2 SQIVND (reference sequence). The CDR3 has 13 amino acids. The CDR3 DNA reads as TGTGCCGGTAGTAGGGGGCCGGGGGAGACCCAGTACTTC. Translated: CAGSRGPGETQYF. Full variable domain (rest looked up from reference TRBV19 and TRBJ2-5): DGGITQSPKYLFRKEGQNVTLSCEQNLNHDAMYWYRQDPGQGLRLIYYSQIVNDFQKGDIAEGYSVSREKKESFPLTVTSAQKNPTAFYLCAGSRGPGETQYFGPGTRLLVL.

J is TRBJ2-1 and V is TRBV27, with 8 bases aligning to TRBD1. Germline CDR1 reads MNHEY; CDR2 reads SMNVEV (reference sequence). V shed 3 bases and J 8 bases; nucleotides not matched to a gene: 3. This CDR3 has 13 amino acids. CDR3 sequence: CASSFGRGHEQFF. CDR3 coding DNA: TGTGCCAGCAGTTTTGGCAGGGGGCATGAGCAGTTCTTC.

V gene TRBV11-2 combines with J gene TRBJ2-7; TRBD1 might be the D (6 bases). V lost 0 bases, J lost 13 bases, and 10 bases lay in between. The CDR3 is made up of 11 amino acids. CDR1 and CDR2 (germline): SGHAT, FQNNGV. As DNA, the CDR3 is TGTGCCAGCAGCTTAGAACAGGGACGCTACTTC. Translating gives CASSLEQGRYF.

This chain joins TRBV19 and TRBJ1-5; D call uncertain. CDR3 length: 15 amino acids. The V gene lost 5 bases and the J gene lost 3 bases, with 14 bases spanning the gap. Germline assignment: CDR1 LNHDA and CDR2 SQIVND (reference sequence). This CDR3 reads CASSASGGYNQPQHF. In DNA form, the CDR3 reads TGTGCCAGTAGTGCATCCGGCGGATACAATCAGCCCCAGCATTTT.

The rearrangement uses TRBV5-1 and TRBJ1-6; 9 positions agree with TRBD1. CDR3 length: 14 residues. Germline CDR1 SGHRS, CDR2 YFSETQ. V dropped 6 bases and J dropped 10; count of bases not matched to a gene: 8. CDR3 coding DNA: TGCGCCAGCACTCCGGGACAGGGTGGGTCACCCCTCCACTTT. This sequence encodes CASTPGQGGSPLHF. The entire variable domain, with the rest obtained from reference TRBV5-1 and TRBJ1-6, is as follows: KAGVTQTPRYLIKTRGQQVTLSCSPISGHRSVSWYQQTPGQGLQFLFEYFSETQRNKGNFPGRFSGRQFSNSRSEMNVSTLELGDSALYLCASTPGQGGSPLHFGNGTRLTVT.

The V gene is TRBV19, the J gene TRBJ2-2; no clear D. Deletions cut 5 bases from V and 2 bases from J, with 9 bases between. The CDR3 runs 14 residues. Germline values: CDR1 LNHDA, CDR2 SQIVND (reference sequence). The CDR3 DNA follows: TGTGCCAGTAGTGTCCCTTCTAACACCGGGGAGCTGTTTTTT. This codes for CASSVPSNTGELFF.

This sequence joins TRBV21-1 and TRBJ1-2; the DNA was not compared with TRBD1, the D call given in the table. TRBV21-1 is labeled a pseudogene. This CDR3 is 17 amino acids long. The CDR3 DNA reads TGTGCCAGCAGCAAAACTCCAAGGGGAAGGGGCGCTTTTGGCTACACCTTC. This codes for CASSKTPRGRGAFGYTF.

V is TRBV6-5 and J is TRBJ2-7, with 10 bases matching TRBD1. Germline loops: CDR1 MNHEY, CDR2 SVGAGI. The junction had 7 bases not matched to a gene; V was cut back by 5 bases and J by 3 bases. The CDR3 is 15 residues long. DNA of the CDR3: TGTGCCAGCAGTCTTACCGGGACAGGGGTCTACGAGCAGTACTTC. Translation gives CASSLTGTGVYEQYF.

The chain is built from TRBV5-8 and TRBJ1-5; 9 bases agree with TRBD1. From germline, CDR1 is SGHTS and CDR2 YDEGEE. J gave up 7 bases and V 2 bases, and 7 bases lay outside the gene matches. CDR3 size: 15 residues. The chain's CDR3 is CASSFGQGLGQPQHF. In DNA, the CDR3 is TGTGCCAGCAGCTTTGGACAGGGGTTAGGGCAGCCCCAGCATTTT.

The chain joins TRBV4-1 to TRBJ2-7; possibly TRBD2 for D (5 bases). Trimming removed 3 bases from V and 4 bases from J, with 22 bases in between. This CDR3 has 17 amino acids. Per the germline V gene, CDR1 is MGHRA and CDR2 is YSYEKL. CDR3 in DNA: TGCGCCAGCAGCCATAACCCGACTACACGTAGATTATACGAGCAGTACTTC. Amino acids: CASSHNPTTRRLYEQYF.

This chain links TRBV5-1 with TRBJ2-1; 11 nucleotides align to TRBD2. The CDR3 runs to 18 residues. The germline V gene encodes CDR1 SGHRS and CDR2 YFSETQ. Trimming at V came to 0 bases and at J to 4 bases, leaving 9 bases not matched to a gene. The CDR3 sequence is CASSLARLAGGGYNEQFF. Written as DNA, the CDR3 is TGCGCCAGCAGCTTGGCCAGGCTAGCGGGGGGAGGTTACAATGAGCAGTTCTTC.

The chain recombines TRBV30 with TRBJ1-2; maybe TRBD1 (6 bases). V shed 0 bases and J shed 2 bases, with 19 bases lying between them. Germline V gene data show CDR1 as GTSNPN and CDR2 as SVGIG (reference sequence). This CDR3 contains 17 residues. In DNA form, the CDR3 reads TGTGCCTGGAGTGTAGGAGGGGGGGCCGAACGAAACTATGGCTACACCTTC. This encodes CAWSVGGGAERNYGYTF.

This chain connects TRBV4-3 to TRBJ2-1; D ambiguous. Per germline, CDR1 LGHNA and CDR2 YSLEER. Trimming shortened V by 1 base and J by 0 bases, and 13 bases separated the two germline ends. CDR3 length equals 17 residues. DNA of the CDR3: TGCGCCAGCAGCCAAGCATCATCGACTTACTCCTACAATGAGCAGTTCTTC. This gives the protein CASSQASSTYSYNEQFF.

J is TRBJ1-4 and V is TRBV6-1, with D possibly TRBD1 on 6 matching bases. V was shortened by 10 bases and J by 8 bases, with 20 bases between the two germline ends. The CDR3 is 14 amino acids. CDR1 MNHNS and CDR2 SASEGT come from the germline V gene. The CDR3 DNA is TGTGCCATCCTAAAGCTGGACAGCCAGGAAAAACTGTTTTTT. Its translation is CAILKLDSQEKLFF.

The gene calls are TRBV9 and TRBJ2-3, with D tentatively TRBD2 (7 bases). This CDR3 comprises 16 residues. Germline CDR1 SGDLS, CDR2 YYNGEE. V was cut by 0 bases and J by 4 bases, with 15 bases left in between. The CDR3 nucleotides read TGTGCCAGCAGCGTAGTTGGGGGGGGCCAGGCAGATACGCAGTATTTT. Amino acids: CASSVVGGGQADTQYF.

In this sample, this clone turned up a few times. The CDR3 coding sequence is TGTGCCAGCAGCCCTCGTCTAGCGGGGCCCTCAACGAACACCGGGGAGCTGTTTTTT. It codes for CASSPRLAGPSTNTGELFF. V usage is TRBV9 and J usage is TRBJ2-2; 9 positions match TRBD2. J was trimmed by 0 bases and V by 4 bases; bases with no gene match: 13. CDR1 is SGDLS, CDR2 YYNGEE, per germline. This CDR3 contains 19 residues.

The chain employs TRBV5-4 and TRBJ2-3; D is perhaps TRBD2 (6 bases). This CDR3 is built from 14 residues. V shed 3 bases and J shed 6 bases, with 14 bases lying between them. Germline loops: CDR1 SGHNT, CDR2 YYREEE (reference sequence). The CDR3 coding sequence is TGTGCCAGCAGCTACGGGACTGCCCTGGATACGCAGTATTTT. Residues: CASSYGTALDTQYF.

The rearrangement uses TRBV9 and TRBJ1-1; TRBD1 aligns across 8 bases. This CDR3 has 14 residues. Trimming at V came to 0 bases and at J to 10 bases, leaving 8 bases not matched to a gene. Germline loops: CDR1 SGDLS, CDR2 YYNGEE. The CDR3 sequence: CASSVAGTGPGAFF. In DNA form, the CDR3 reads TGTGCCAGCAGCGTAGCCGGGACAGGCCCGGGAGCTTTCTTT.

V and J are TRBV5-1 and TRBJ2-1, with 7 positions matching TRBD2. The V and J ends lost 1 base and 9 bases, in that order; junction bases with no gene match: 7. This CDR3 spans 14 amino acids. The V gene's germline CDR1 is SGHRS and CDR2 YFSETQ. CDR3 DNA: TGCGCCAGCAGCTTGCCAGGACTAGTTCCTGAGCAGTTCTTC. This sequence encodes CASSLPGLVPEQFF. Full variable domain (outside the CDR3, taken from reference TRBV5-1 and TRBJ2-1): KAGVTQTPRYLIKTRGQQVTLSCSPISGHRSVSWYQQTPGQGLQFLFEYFSETQRNKGNFPGRFSGRQFSNSRSEMNVSTLELGDSALYLCASSLPGLVPEQFFGPGTRLTVL.